At least ten counts were recorded for the clone carrying this T cell receptor (beta chain). Its antigen remains unidentified. These data come from a study of T cells after posttransplantation cyclophosphamide. General observations from the study: Recipient CMV seropositivity and CMV reactivation strongly tracked TRB clonality. TRB overlap between skin or GI tissue T cells and blood was limited. Donor-recipient repertoire similarity was low at 1-2 months, rising over year one.

On the day of bone marrow donation, the related graft donor provided peripheral blood. The method was immunoSEQ multiplex PCR; TCRdb's version includes in-frame clones alone and lacks a portion of them. The specimen has about 44,000 clones, none found just once. V was pared by 5 bases and J by 3 bases, with 16 bases between. CDR3 length: 15 amino acids. Per germline, CDR1 ENHRY and CDR2 SYGVKD. The V gene is TRBV10-3, the J gene TRBJ1-1, with D perhaps TRBD1 (5 bases). Input material: PBMCs. The TCR comes from a man aged 35 to 55 in good health, CMV-negative, and a related stem cell transplant donor. CDR3 coding DNA: TGTGCCATCAGTAAAGGGACCGGAGGGTACACTGAAGCTTTCTTT. This sequence encodes CAISKGTGGYTEAFF.